This TCR beta chain was documented in a study of blood T cell repertoires in COVID-19. Turning to the study itself: PBMCs, B-cell-depleted T cells, or T cells were the source of the cDNA or gDNA that made up the material.

In the original processing: How many nucleated cells were present was estimated from reference gene primer amplification. Profiled with immunoSEQ multiplex PCR; TCRdb holds only in-frame clones, not every one. V and J calls and clone size are copied from that table; D and trimming were computed from the DNA. The table includes under 450,000 clones, less than 90% detected once. Germline V gene lookup returns CDR1 MNHEY and CDR2 SMNVEV (reference sequence). CDR3 length equals 15 residues. The J segment lost 3 bases and the V segment lost 6 bases, leaving 7 bases of the junction unmatched. The clonotype was recovered from a woman in her thirties who had recovered from COVID-19. The V and J genes are TRBV27 and TRBJ2-7; 11 bases align to TRBD2. Sequencing input: PBMCs or T cells enriched from blood (not recorded which). The CDR3 region has the DNA TGTGCCAGCAGGCCGACTAGCGGGAATCGCTACGAGCAGTACTTC. It translates to CASRPTSGNRYEQYF.